Listed here are 12 T cell receptor beta chains from one sample, sequenced in a study of T cells in severe cutaneous drug reactions. The donors had carbamazepine-induced Stevens-Johnson syndrome or toxic epidermal necrolysis. Libraries were made by iRepertoire multiplex PCR with TCR subtype-specific primers for bulk and single-cell sequencing. TCRdb re-called the multiplex PCR reads; one entry per CDR3 protein, DNA not given. The sample totals about 1,200 distinct CDR3 sequences. The sequenced sample consisted of cells from a skin blister. The receptors originated from a human donor with Stevens-Johnson syndrome, a severe cutaneous drug reaction.

CDR3 loop: CASSLERNEQYF. V and J are TRBV7-2 and TRBJ2-3. The germline gives CDR1 SGHTA, CDR2 FQGNSA. This CDR3 spans 12 amino acids.

Measured by frequency, this clonotype is hyperexpanded (1% or more). The chain joins TRBV24-1 to TRBJ2-1. The CDR3 is 13 amino acids. Germline loops: CDR1 KGHDR, CDR2 SFDVKD. The CDR3 is CATSGPNQETQFF.

This chain connects TRBV6-2 or TRBV6-3 to TRBJ2-1; TCRdb lists TRBD2, though no DNA is available to test this call. CDR1 and CDR2 from the germline V gene are MNHEY and SVGEGT. The CDR3 contains 15 residues. CDR3 sequence: CASSYSSGGANEQFF.

By frequency, this clonotype registers large. This chain's CDR3 is CASSAGLWVSYEQYF. The genes are TRBV6-6 and TRBJ2-7; TCRdb's D call, TRBD2, is unchecked because there is no DNA. This CDR3 spans 15 amino acids. CDR1 is MNHNY, CDR2 SVGAGI, per germline (reference sequence).

This clonotype shows up as medium-sized (0.01 to 0.1%) by frequency. The V and J genes are TRBV29-1 and TRBJ2-5; checking the TCRdb D call of TRBD2 is not possible without DNA. The length of the CDR3 is 14 residues. CDR1 and CDR2 from the germline V gene are SQVTM and ANQGSEA. CDR3 region: CSVYRLGLQETQYF.

The chain combines TRBV24-1 with TRBJ2-1; the TRBD2 assignment by TCRdb is unverifiable without DNA. Germline lookup yields CDR1 KGHDR and CDR2 SFDVKD. CDR3 size: 15 residues. CDR3 region: CATSAHSGGINEQFF.

This clonotype counts as large by frequency. The V call is TRBV18, the J call TRBJ1-6. This CDR3 has 14 residues. CDR1 and CDR2 (germline): KGHSH, LQKENI. CDR3 sequence reads: CASSPDETNSPLHF.

According to its frequency, this clonotype is large (0.1 to 1%). V is TRBV24-1 and J is TRBJ2-1. Germline values: CDR1 KGHDR, CDR2 SFDVKD. The CDR3 totals 13 residues. CDR3 protein: CATSDFGRNEQFF.

According to its frequency, this clonotype is large. This chain links TRBV7-9 with TRBJ2-1; TCRdb outputs TRBD1, but without DNA this stays unchecked. Germline CDR1 and CDR2: SEHNR and FQNEAQ (reference sequence). CDR3 length equals 13 residues. CDR3: CASSPNGPGVQFF.

Its frequency marks this clonotype as large. The chain joins TRBV14 to TRBJ2-1; absent DNA, TCRdb's TRBD2 call cannot be checked. The CDR3 is made up of 15 amino acids. Germline V gene data show CDR1 as SGHDN and CDR2 as FVKESK. CDR3 region: CASSNAGTSIFEQFF.

This rearrangement joins TRBV6-2 or TRBV6-3 to TRBJ1-2; as DNA is missing, the TRBD1 call by TCRdb cannot be tested. Germline V gene data show CDR1 as MNHEY and CDR2 as SVGEGT. The CDR3 loop spans 13 amino acids. The CDR3 protein is CASSSTGAYGYTF.

This clonotype counts as large by frequency. The chain couples TRBV6-2 or TRBV6-3 to TRBJ2-1; as DNA is missing, the TRBD1 call by TCRdb cannot be tested. This CDR3 contains 15 residues. The germline CDR1 and CDR2 sequences are MNHEY and SVGEGT. This chain's CDR3 is CASSPRDSSYNEQFF.